Following are 26 T cell receptor beta chains from one sample sequenced in a study of regulatory T cells in long-lasting Graves disease. Arm-PCR with iRepertoire HTBI primers amplified the CDR3 regions for these TCR beta libraries. TCRdb independently ran MiXCR on the multiplex PCR reads; one entry per CDR3 protein. The sample lists under 300,000 distinct CDR3 sequences, around 19% occurring once. Time point in this sample: newly diagnosed GD, antithyroid drugs for less than 3 months. PBMC-extracted RNA yielded the TCR library. The data also belong to a second study, concerning T cells in Graves' hyperthyroidism and ophthalmopathy.

Sequences were derived from peripheral blood mononuclear cells (PBMCs), sampled at new diagnosis, from a patient treated with antithyroid drugs. The receptors here all came from a young woman with Graves disease.

This clonotype was counted between two and nine times. The J gene is TRBJ2-5, the V gene TRBV7-2; D uncertain. The V and J ends lost 1 base and 9 bases respectively, with 6 bases between them. This CDR3 contains 11 residues. Germline assignment: CDR1 SGHTA and CDR2 FQGNSA. The CDR3 is CASSLEWAQYF. CDR3 in DNA: TGTGCCAGCAGCTTAGAGTGGGCCCAGTACTTC.

At least ten counts were recorded for this clonotype. The CDR3 DNA sequence: TGTGCCAGCGGGCGTTTTGGCACTAATGAAAAACTGTTTTTT. This sequence encodes CASGRFGTNEKLFF. The genes are TRBV5-8 and TRBJ1-4; D call uncertain. The CDR3 is 14 residues long. Germline V gene lookup returns CDR1 SGHTS and CDR2 YDEGEE. V was pared by 7 bases and J by 2 bases, with 12 bases between.

This clonotype was detected only a few times. The rearrangement joins TRBV27 to TRBJ1-4; D is ambiguous. Trimming removed 4 bases from V and 3 bases from J, with 12 bases in between. CDR1 is MNHEY and CDR2 is SMNVEV in the germline V gene (reference sequence). This CDR3 comprises 15 residues. Written as DNA, the CDR3 is TGTGCCAGCAGTTCAAACCCCCTCGCTAATGAAAAACTGTTTTTT. Translating gives CASSSNPLANEKLFF.

This clonotype was picked up many times. The chain couples TRBV27 to TRBJ1-2, with TRBD1 matching over 10 bases. Trimming removed 5 bases from V and 8 bases from J; junction bases left unmatched: 8. Germline values: CDR1 MNHEY, CDR2 SMNVEV (reference sequence). This CDR3 has 14 residues. CDR3 bases: TGTGCCAGCAGTCCACGACAGGGGGCTAGAGGCTACACCTTC. It codes for CASSPRQGARGYTF.

This clonotype was observed at least ten times. This chain uses TRBV5-4 with TRBJ2-5, with D perhaps matching TRBD2 (5 bases). This CDR3 has 15 residues. V lost 3 bases and J 1 base, leaving 13 bases between the germline ends. From germline, CDR1 is SGHNT and CDR2 YYREEE (reference sequence). This CDR3 reads CASSSTQRFQETQYF. In nucleotides, the CDR3 is TGTGCCAGCAGCTCAACCCAGCGGTTCCAAGAGACCCAGTACTTC. The full variable domain, with the rest looked up from reference TRBV5-4 and TRBJ2-5, is ETGVTQSPTHLIKTRGQQVTLRCSSQSGHNTVSWYQQALGQGPQFIFQYYREEENGRGNFPPRFSGLQFPNYSSELNVNALELDDSALYLCASSSTQRFQETQYFGPGTRLLVL.

This clonotype was seen at least ten times. The rearrangement joins TRBV5-1 to TRBJ2-3; no firm D call. CDR1 and CDR2 (germline): SGHRS, YFSETQ. CDR3 length equals 12 residues. The germline V and J ends were trimmed by 5 bases and 3 bases, with 7 bases remaining between them. CDR3 DNA sequence: TGCGCCAGCAGGCTTTTGACAGATACGCAGTATTTT. It encodes CASRLLTDTQYF.

This clonotype has ten or more counts. The V call is TRBV18, the J call TRBJ2-1, with D maybe TRBD1 (6 bases). V was shortened by 5 bases and J by 6 bases, with 20 bases between the two germline ends. Germline lookup yields CDR1 KGHSH and CDR2 LQKENI. This CDR3 has 16 residues. CDR3 amino acids: CASSIRLTGESNEQFF. CDR3 DNA sequence: TGTGCCAGCTCAATTAGGCTGACAGGTGAGAGCAATGAGCAGTTCTTC.

This clonotype has at least ten counts. The chain couples TRBV24-1 to TRBJ1-1; tentative D call: TRBD1 (6 bases). The length of the CDR3 is 13 residues. From germline, CDR1 is KGHDR and CDR2 SFDVKD. V shed 3 bases and J shed 7 bases, with 11 bases lying between them. The CDR3 sequence is CATSDGTNDEAFF. DNA of the CDR3: TGTGCCACCAGTGATGGGACAAACGATGAAGCTTTCTTT.

This clonotype was detected ten times or more. The V gene is TRBV5-1, the J gene TRBJ1-4, with 9 bases aligning to TRBD1. CDR1 is SGHRS, CDR2 YFSETQ, per germline. CDR3 length: 15 amino acids. J gave up 7 bases and V 4 bases, and 8 bases lay outside the gene matches. CDR3 sequence: CASSLRTGDSEKLFF. In nucleotides, the CDR3 is TGCGCCAGCAGCCTACGGACAGGGGACTCTGAAAAACTGTTTTTT.

This clonotype was recorded at least ten times. This rearrangement joins TRBV11-2 to TRBJ1-2; D gene unclear. Looked up from germline, CDR1 is SGHAT and CDR2 is FQNNGV. With 6 bases removed from V and 5 bases from J, the gap between germline ends came to 10 bases. This CDR3 contains 12 residues. The CDR3 protein is CASSQALYGYTF. DNA for the CDR3: TGTGCCAGCAGTCAGGCCTTATATGGCTACACCTTC.

A few counts support this clonotype. The chain carries TRBV19 and TRBJ2-5; the D gene is possibly TRBD1 (7 bases). The CDR3 totals 15 residues. Looked up from germline, CDR1 is LNHDA and CDR2 is SQIVND (reference sequence). V gave up 3 bases and J gave up 4 bases, with 15 bases separating them. The CDR3: CASSMQGGRGETQYF. DNA of the CDR3: TGTGCCAGTAGTATGCAGGGGGGAAGGGGAGAGACCCAGTACTTC.

This clonotype has a count of ten or more. The DNA for the CDR3 is TGCGCCAGCAGCTTGACTAGCGGGGCTGCAAATGAGCAGTTCTTC. Translating it yields CASSLTSGAANEQFF. This rearrangement joins TRBV5-1 to TRBJ2-1; 10 bases are a match to TRBD2. V trimming: 1 base; J trimming: 7 bases; junction bases outside the gene matches: 5. This CDR3 comprises 15 residues. Germline V CDR1 and CDR2: SGHRS, YFSETQ.

This chain uses TRBV3-1 with TRBJ2-3, with TRBD2 as a possible D gene (6 bases). V was cut by 1 base and J by 4 bases, with 24 bases left in between. CDR3 size: 19 residues. Germline CDR1 LGHDT, CDR2 YNNKEL (reference sequence). The DNA of the CDR3 is TGTGCCAGCAGCCAAGGCGTATATGTAGGAGCGGGCAACCCAGATACGCAGTATTTT. Its translation: CASSQGVYVGAGNPDTQYF.

The rearrangement uses TRBV7-9 and TRBJ2-7, with TRBD2 matching 7 bases. This CDR3 region has 12 residues. V lost 11 bases, J lost 1 base, and 5 bases stayed unmatched. From germline, CDR1 is SEHNR and CDR2 FQNEAQ (reference sequence). Here the CDR3 reads CASGGRSYEQYF. The CDR3 DNA sequence: TGTGCCTCGGGGGGAAGGTCCTACGAGCAGTACTTC.

In this sample, this clonotype turned up many times. V usage is TRBV24-1 and J usage is TRBJ1-1; a possible D gene is TRBD1 (6 bases). The germline V and J ends were trimmed by 3 bases and 4 bases, with 11 bases remaining between them. This CDR3 has 14 amino acids. Germline CDR1 KGHDR, CDR2 SFDVKD. CDR3 coding DNA: TGTGCCACCAGTGATACAGGGTATTCCACTGAAGCTTTCTTT. Protein product: CATSDTGYSTEAFF.

This chain connects TRBV3-1 to TRBJ1-6; D unclear. CDR3 size: 15 residues. The V gene lost 0 bases and the J gene lost 7 bases, with 10 bases spanning the gap. Germline lookup yields CDR1 LGHDT and CDR2 YNNKEL (reference sequence). CDR3 in amino acids: CASSQDLTENSPLHF. In DNA form, the CDR3 reads TGTGCCAGCAGCCAAGATTTGACGGAGAATTCACCCCTCCACTTT.

This clonotype was detected ten times or more. V gene TRBV9 combines with J gene TRBJ2-1; D gene ambiguous. This CDR3 has 15 residues. CDR1 is SGDLS and CDR2 is YYNGEE in the germline V gene. V lost 0 bases and J lost 0, with 7 bases in between. CDR3: CASSVAESSYNEQFF. The CDR3 DNA is TGTGCCAGCAGCGTAGCTGAGAGCTCCTACAATGAGCAGTTCTTC. The variable domain in full, completed from reference TRBV9 and TRBJ2-1, reads DSGVTQTPKHLITATGQRVTLRCSPRSGDLSVYWYQQSLDQGLQFLIQYYNGEERAKGNILERFSAQQFPDLHSELNLSSLELGDSALYFCASSVAESSYNEQFFGPGTRLTVL.

This clonotype has ten or more counts. The chain has TRBV5-4 and TRBJ1-1; D ambiguous. Deletions cut 1 base from V and 1 base from J, with 5 bases between. Germline loops: CDR1 SGHNT, CDR2 YYREEE (reference sequence). CDR3 size: 13 residues. CDR3 sequence: CASSLIENTEAFF. CDR3 coding DNA: TGTGCCAGCAGCTTGATCGAGAACACTGAAGCTTTCTTT.

This clonotype has a count of ten or more. This chain links TRBV7-2 with TRBJ2-1, with 7 bases fitting TRBD2. The germline gives CDR1 SGHTA, CDR2 FQGNSA. V dropped 2 bases and J dropped 2; count of bases not matched to a gene: 3. This CDR3 contains 15 residues. This chain's CDR3 is CASSLSGGTYNEQFF. CDR3 DNA sequence: TGTGCCAGCAGCTTATCCGGGGGGACCTACAATGAGCAGTTCTTC.

This clonotype was found many times. The chain employs TRBV11-3 and TRBJ1-2; 7 bases line up with TRBD1. Germline CDR1 reads SGHNT; CDR2 reads YENEEA. CDR3 length: 14 amino acids. After removal of 2 bases from V and 3 bases from J, the junction contained 3 bases not matched to a gene. The CDR3 region has the DNA TGTGCCAGCAGCTTAAGGACAGGCGACTATGGCTACACCTTC. Protein product: CASSLRTGDYGYTF.

This clonotype showed up just a few times. This clone may be a read error of a much larger clone one base away. The chain has TRBV5-1 and TRBJ1-1, with D possibly matching TRBD1 (5 bases). The CDR3 spans 14 residues. CDR1 and CDR2 (germline): SGHRS, YFSETQ. The CDR3 DNA follows: TGCGCCAGCAGCTTCTGGGCGGAGGACACTGGAGCTTTCTTT. Protein sequence: CASSFWAEDTGAFF.

On this clonotype: This likely came from a read error, as a far larger clone is one base away. V and J are TRBV12-3 or TRBV12-4 and TRBJ2-7; D is possibly TRBD1 (7 bases). Trimming took 5 bases from V and 6 from J, leaving 23 bases between them. CDR3 length: 16 amino acids. CDR3 DNA sequence: TGTGCCAGCAGTCCGGGCACAGGGGCTAGGGGAGGCGAGCAGTACTTC. Translation gives CASSPGTGARGGEQYF.

This clonotype was recorded a few times. This rearrangement joins TRBV12-5 to TRBJ1-2; D is perhaps TRBD1 (6 bases). Per the germline V gene, CDR1 is LGHNT and CDR2 is FRNRAP. The V end was cut by 7 bases, the J end by 8 bases, with 14 bases between. This CDR3 has 12 residues. CDR3 sequence: CASAIQGRGYTF. DNA for the CDR3: TGTGCTAGTGCTATACAGGGACGAGGCTACACCTTC.

This clonotype was observed many times. J is TRBJ2-3 and V is TRBV18; TRBD2 matches at 7 bases. Germline CDR1 KGHSH, CDR2 LQKENI. The length of the CDR3 is 16 residues. With 4 bases clipped from V and 0 bases from J, the junction kept 7 bases outside the gene matches. The CDR3 nucleotides read TGTGCCAGCTCACTCACGAGCGGGACTAGCACAGATACGCAGTATTTT. The encoded protein is CASSLTSGTSTDTQYF.

This clonotype was seen ten or more times. V gene TRBV5-1 combines with J gene TRBJ1-1, with D possibly being TRBD1 (6 bases). The CDR3 consists of 15 residues. Trimming removed 0 bases at V and 4 bases at J, with 13 bases between. Germline CDR1 and CDR2: SGHRS and YFSETQ. This CDR3 reads CASSLVTGAFTEAFF. In DNA, the CDR3 is TGCGCCAGCAGCTTGGTAACGGGGGCGTTCACTGAAGCTTTCTTT.

This rearrangement joins TRBV6-9 to TRBJ2-1; 8 nucleotides align to TRBD2. The CDR3 covers 14 residues. The ends lost 3 bases at V and 7 bases at J; junction bases unmatched: 5. The V gene's germline CDR1 is MNHGY and CDR2 SVAAGI. The CDR3 spells CASSYFLAGNEQFF. DNA of the CDR3: TGTGCCAGCAGTTACTTTTTAGCGGGGAATGAGCAGTTCTTC.